These 20 T cell receptor beta chains originate from one sample sequenced in a study of blood T cell repertoires in COVID-19. The table came from immunoSEQ multiplex PCR; TCRdb's copy has only in-frame clones and leaves some out. The repertoire holds under 150,000 clones, with about 85% as singletons. Input material: peripheral blood. The receptors derive from a man in his forties with acute or convalescent COVID-19.

The gene calls are TRBV7-6 and TRBJ2-1, with 9 bases lining up with TRBD2. The CDR3 has 16 residues. Germline V gene lookup returns CDR1 SGHVS and CDR2 FNYEAQ. Trimming at V came to 5 bases and at J to 3 bases, leaving 8 bases not matched to a gene. The CDR3 protein is CASSLPSGVSYNEQFF. The CDR3, as DNA: TGTGCCAGCAGCCTCCCTAGCGGGGTAAGCTACAATGAGCAGTTCTTC. The full variable domain, completed using reference TRBV7-6 and TRBJ2-1, is GAGVSQSPRYKVTKRGQDVALRCDPISGHVSLYWYRQALGQGPEFLTYFNYEAQQDKSGLPNDRFSAERPEGSISTLTIQRTEQRDSAMYRCASSLPSGVSYNEQFFGPGTRLTVL.

The V and J genes are TRBV23-1 and TRBJ1-6, with D unclear. TRBV23-1 is an ORF, and what it does is uncertain. This CDR3 contains 15 residues. The V gene lost 7 bases and the J gene lost 3 bases, with 13 bases spanning the gap. CDR3 coding DNA: TGCGCCAGCACCTCGGGGAATTGCTATAATTCACCCCTCCACTTT. This encodes CASTSGNCYNSPLHF.

The chain couples TRBV9 to TRBJ2-1; 9 bases map to TRBD1. CDR1 and CDR2 from the germline V gene are SGDLS and YYNGEE. The V segment lost 4 bases and the J segment 5 bases; nucleotides outside the gene matches: 4. This CDR3 is 14 amino acids long. The CDR3 loop is CASSRGQGNNEQFF. As DNA, the CDR3 is TGTGCCAGCAGCAGGGGACAGGGCAACAATGAGCAGTTCTTC.

This clone was seen a few times. This chain connects TRBV2 to TRBJ2-2; 9 positions match TRBD2. Trimming cost V 7 bases and J 5 bases; bases outside gene matches: 5. CDR3 length: 14 residues. The germline V gene has CDR1 SNHLY and CDR2 FYNNEI. The CDR3 DNA is TGTGCCAGCATCTGGCTAGCGGGGACCGGGGAGCTGTTTTTT. Translating it yields CASIWLAGTGELFF.

V usage is TRBV24-1 and J usage is TRBJ2-3, with 10 bases that match TRBD2. The V gene's germline CDR1 is KGHDR and CDR2 SFDVKD. V was pared by 4 bases and J by 4 bases, with 7 bases of the junction left unmatched. CDR3 length: 16 amino acids. CDR3 nucleotide sequence: TGTGCCACCAGTGACGCGGGACTAGCGTACGCAGATACGCAGTATTTT. It encodes CATSDAGLAYADTQYF.

V usage is TRBV6-2 or TRBV6-3 and J usage is TRBJ2-7, with D tentatively TRBD2 (6 bases). This CDR3 is built from 13 residues. V lost 5 bases to trimming and J lost 4 bases, with 12 bases between them. Germline V gene lookup returns CDR1 MNHEY and CDR2 SVGEGT. The CDR3 loop reads CASSQDYRYEQYF. DNA of the CDR3: TGTGCCAGCAGTCAGGACTATCGGTACGAGCAGTACTTC.

CDR3 in DNA: TGTGCCAGCAGTTCCCCGGACAGGGAGAATAATTCACCCCTCCACTTT. Its protein is CASSSPDRENNSPLHF. The rearrangement links TRBV6-2 or TRBV6-3 to TRBJ1-6; 8 positions match TRBD1. CDR1 and CDR2 (germline): MNHEY, SVGEGT. The J segment lost 5 bases and the V segment lost 4 bases, leaving 7 bases of the junction unmatched. CDR3 size: 16 residues.

This clone was detected a few times. The chain carries TRBV3-1 (or the pseudogene TRBV3-2) and TRBJ2-3; 7 bases map to TRBD2. The CDR3 runs to 13 residues. Germline CDR1 and CDR2: LGHDT and YNNKEL (reference sequence). V lost 5 bases to trimming and J lost 6 bases; unmatched junction nucleotides: 5. CDR3 in DNA: TGTGCCAGCAGCGTCCGGGAGGACGATACGCAGTATTTT. This sequence encodes CASSVREDDTQYF.

This rearrangement joins TRBV10-3 to TRBJ2-7; TRBD1 aligns across 8 bases. Germline V gene sequence: CDR1 ENHRY, CDR2 SYGVKD. After removal of 10 bases from V and 1 base from J, the junction contained 9 bases not matched to a gene. This CDR3 is 14 amino acids long. The CDR3: CATQDRVGSYEQYF. The CDR3 DNA is TGTGCCACCCAGGACAGGGTTGGGTCCTACGAGCAGTACTTC.

This clone was seen only once. The chain uses TRBV13 and TRBJ2-7, with D possibly matching TRBD2 (5 bases). The CDR3 runs to 13 residues. The V gene lost 3 bases and the J gene lost 6 bases, with 12 bases spanning the gap. Germline V gene data show CDR1 as PRHDT and CDR2 as FYEKMQ (reference sequence). In nucleotides, the CDR3 is TGTGCCAGCAGCTTGAATCCAGGAGGCGAGCAGTACTTC. Amino acids: CASSLNPGGEQYF.

The chain uses TRBV27 and TRBJ2-1; 11 bases align to TRBD1. CDR3 length: 15 amino acids. After removal of 7 bases from V and 7 bases from J, the junction contained 9 bases not matched to a gene. Germline assignment: CDR1 MNHEY and CDR2 SMNVEV (reference sequence). The CDR3 spells CASKVFGTGGNEQFF. CDR3 coding DNA: TGTGCCAGCAAGGTGTTCGGGACAGGGGGTAATGAGCAGTTCTTC.

The rearrangement uses TRBV7-2 and TRBJ1-4, with a tentative D call TRBD1 (6 bases). The ends were cut back, 2 bases at V and 11 bases at J, with 15 bases in the middle. CDR1 is SGHTA, CDR2 FQGNSA, per germline. CDR3 length equals 14 residues. CDR3 in amino acids: CASSLIGGGRKLFF. In DNA form, the CDR3 reads TGTGCCAGCAGCTTAATAGGGGGGGGGCGGAAACTGTTTTTT. The complete variable domain, with remaining parts taken from reference TRBV7-2 and TRBJ1-4, reads GAGVSQSPSNKVTEKGKDVELRCDPISGHTALYWYRQSLGQGLEFLIYFQGNSAPDKSGLPSDRFSAERTGGSVSTLTIQRTQQEDSAVYLCASSLIGGGRKLFFGSGTQLSVL.

This chain links TRBV2 with TRBJ1-6, with 8 nucleotides matching TRBD1. V was clipped by 6 bases and J by 7 bases; unmatched bases: 8. The CDR3 consists of 15 residues. Germline V gene data show CDR1 as SNHLY and CDR2 as FYNNEI. CDR3 protein: CASRKTRQGNSPLHF. CDR3 sequence (DNA): TGTGCCAGCAGGAAGACCCGACAGGGGAATTCACCCCTCCACTTT. The full variable domain, completed using reference TRBV2 and TRBJ1-6, is EPEVTQTPSHQVTQMGQEVILRCVPISNHLYFYWYRQILGQKVEFLVSFYNNEISEKSEIFDDQFSVERPDGSNFTLKIRSTKLEDSAMYFCASRKTRQGNSPLHFGNGTRLTVT.

V gene TRBV24-1 combines with J gene TRBJ2-3, with 8 bases lining up with TRBD2. With V trimmed by 6 bases and J by 3 bases, 4 bases remained unmatched. Germline V gives CDR1 KGHDR, CDR2 SFDVKD. CDR3 length: 14 residues. The CDR3 DNA follows: TGTGCCACCAGTTCTATAGCGGGGACAGATACGCAGTATTTT. This gives the protein CATSSIAGTDTQYF.

V is TRBV6-6 and J is TRBJ1-2, with 7 bases aligning to TRBD1. Germline V lookup: CDR1 MNHNY, CDR2 SVGAGI (reference sequence). The CDR3 contains 14 residues. With 4 bases clipped from V and 0 bases from J, the junction kept 2 bases outside the gene matches. The CDR3 coding sequence is TGTGCCAGCAGTTCCCAGGGGGCTAACTATGGCTACACCTTC. Encoded protein: CASSSQGANYGYTF.

The rearrangement uses TRBV4-1 and TRBJ2-7, with 11 nucleotides matching TRBD2. CDR1 is MGHRA and CDR2 is YSYEKL in the germline V gene. This CDR3 comprises 15 residues. V lost 5 bases, J lost 2 bases, and 5 bases stayed unmatched. The CDR3 sequence is CASSLTSGGPYEQYF. CDR3 bases: TGCGCCAGCAGCTTAACTAGCGGGGGCCCCTACGAGCAGTACTTC.

The CDR3 DNA reads as TGTGCCAGCAGCTCGCAAATTACGACAGGGGGAGTTACAGATACGCAGTATTTT. It yields the protein CASSSQITTGGVTDTQYF. The chain uses TRBV5-6 and TRBJ2-3, with 9 bases aligning to TRBD1. Germline loops: CDR1 SGHDT, CDR2 YYEEEE. V lost 3 bases to trimming and J lost 3 bases; unmatched junction nucleotides: 14. The CDR3 has 18 amino acids.

CDR3 sequence reads: CASSVGGTSGGQETQYF. As DNA, the CDR3 is TGCGCCAGCAGCGTGGGCGGGACTAGCGGGGGTCAAGAGACCCAGTACTTC. J is TRBJ2-5 and V is TRBV5-1, with TRBD2 matching over 14 bases. The CDR3 runs 17 residues. J gave up 2 bases and V 4 bases, and 7 bases lay outside the gene matches. Per germline, CDR1 SGHRS and CDR2 YFSETQ.

The J gene is TRBJ1-4, the V gene TRBV6-2 or TRBV6-3, with a weak D call TRBD1 (6 bases). The CDR3 has 14 residues. Germline lookup yields CDR1 MNHEY and CDR2 SVGEGT. V was pared by 5 bases and J by 5 bases, with 12 bases between. CDR3: CASSGWTENEKLFF. The CDR3 bases are TGTGCCAGCAGTGGATGGACAGAAAATGAAAAACTGTTTTTT.

This chain connects TRBV7-2 to TRBJ1-3; 7 positions match TRBD1. Germline V gene lookup returns CDR1 SGHTA and CDR2 FQGNSA. Losses at the gene ends were 0 bases for V and 1 base for J; bases not matched to a gene: 0. The CDR3 consists of 15 residues. The CDR3 bases are TGTGCCAGCAGCTTAGCGACAGGGTCTGGAAACACCATATATTTT. This gives the protein CASSLATGSGNTIYF.